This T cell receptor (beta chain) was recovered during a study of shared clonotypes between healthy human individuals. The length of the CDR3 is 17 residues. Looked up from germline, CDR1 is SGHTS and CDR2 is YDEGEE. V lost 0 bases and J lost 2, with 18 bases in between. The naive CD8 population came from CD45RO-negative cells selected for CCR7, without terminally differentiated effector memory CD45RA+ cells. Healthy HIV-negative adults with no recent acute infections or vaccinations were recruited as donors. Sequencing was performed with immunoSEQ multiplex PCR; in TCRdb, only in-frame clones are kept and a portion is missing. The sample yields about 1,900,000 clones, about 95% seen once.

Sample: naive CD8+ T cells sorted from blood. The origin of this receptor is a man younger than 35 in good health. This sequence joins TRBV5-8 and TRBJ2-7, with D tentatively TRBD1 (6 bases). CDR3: CASSLASQGIPPYEQYF. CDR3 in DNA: TGTGCCAGCAGCTTGGCATCTCAGGGGATCCCGCCCTACGAGCAGTACTTC.